This T cell receptor (beta chain) was sequenced during a study of T cells in Graves' hyperthyroidism and ophthalmopathy. Study-wide findings and caveats: Blood shared most expanded thyroid clonotypes above 0.001.

Authors of the study amplified TCR beta CDR3 regions from RNA transcripts. A set of HTBI primers served as the primers for a first-round RT-PCR of the TCR CDR3. Using its own MiXCR run on the multiplex PCR reads, TCRdb lists one record per CDR3 protein. The sample consists of 300,000 to 450,000 distinct CDR3 sequences, roughly 15% of them appearing once. The V and J ends lost 2 bases and 5 bases respectively, with 18 bases between them. The CDR3 is made up of 16 amino acids. In germline, CDR1 is MNHEY, CDR2 SMNVEV (reference sequence). This clonotype was observed many times. Its specificity is unknown.

The specimen was blood. This chain uses TRBV27 with TRBJ2-5; D gene unclear. This clonotype was sampled from a woman aged 30 to 39 with Graves' ophthalmopathy. In DNA form, the CDR3 reads TGTGCCAGCAGTTTAAGATACCCTCCGGGCTGGGAGACCCAGTACTTC. Translation gives CASSLRYPPGWETQYF.